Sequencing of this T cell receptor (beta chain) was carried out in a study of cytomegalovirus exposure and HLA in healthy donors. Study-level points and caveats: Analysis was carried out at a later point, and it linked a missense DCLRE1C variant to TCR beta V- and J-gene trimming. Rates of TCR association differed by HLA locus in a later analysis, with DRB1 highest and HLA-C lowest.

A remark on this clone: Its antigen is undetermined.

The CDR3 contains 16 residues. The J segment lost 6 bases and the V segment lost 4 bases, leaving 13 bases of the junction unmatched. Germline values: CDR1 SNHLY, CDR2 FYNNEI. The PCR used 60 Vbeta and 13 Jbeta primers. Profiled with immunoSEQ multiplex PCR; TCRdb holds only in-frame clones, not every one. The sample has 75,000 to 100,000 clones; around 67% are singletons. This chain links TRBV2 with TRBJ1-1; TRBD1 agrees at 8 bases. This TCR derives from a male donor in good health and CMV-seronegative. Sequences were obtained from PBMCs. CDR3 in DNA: TGTGCCAGCAGTGCTGAAAGGGACAGGCTGGGAGCTGAAGCTTTCTTT. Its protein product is CASSAERDRLGAEAFF.